This T cell receptor (beta chain) was recorded in a study of T-cell reconstitution after alpha-beta-depleted transplantation in children. Remarks on this clonotype: The target antigen is unknown.

The CDR3 contains 17 residues. V lost 2 bases and J lost 9; bases outside the gene matches: 15. The germline CDR1 and CDR2 sequences are LNHDA and SQIVND (reference sequence). Study results and limitations: Recipient T cells and thymic progenitors that survived were the source of the high TCRbeta diversity seen at day 60 in some patients. Expanded graft clones numbering several hundred reportedly gave rise to alpha-beta T cells about two months after transplant. Newly produced T cells mostly provided counts and TCRbeta diversity after one year, as hyperexpanded clones declined.

The TCRbeta library was prepared with unique molecular identifiers. In TCRdb, the PCR reads were re-called with MiXCR into one record per CDR3 protein. Of a few hundred thousand distinct CDR3 sequences in the sample, approximately 23% were seen once. The TCR originated in a male patient younger than 18 who had a stem cell transplant for acute lymphoblastic leukemia, so the T cells may come from the graft donor. The genes are TRBV19 and TRBJ2-1, with 8 bases identical to TRBD2. Sequencing was performed on PBMCs, mostly from graft donor cells, taken 180 days after TCRalphabeta/CD19-depleted stem cell transplant. The CDR3 protein is CASSITVAGSKNREQFF. CDR3 nucleotides: TGTGCCAGTAGTATAACGGTAGCGGGATCAAAGAATCGTGAGCAGTTCTTC. The entire variable domain, with the rest obtained from reference TRBV19 and TRBJ2-1, is as follows: DGGITQSPKYLFRKEGQNVTLSCEQNLNHDAMYWYRQDPGQGLRLIYYSQIVNDFQKGDIAEGYSVSREKKESFPLTVTSAQKNPTAFYLCASSITVAGSKNREQFFGPGTRLTVL.